This T cell receptor beta chain was profiled in a study of CD4 T cell repertoires and nickel (dated by TCRdb to 2019 to 2021). This clonotype has only one observation. This receptor's antigen is unknown. No base qualities exist here, and no much larger clone lies one base off it. One read gives only weak evidence. The library was generated by RT-PCR. The sequencer was an Illumina MiSeq. The raw public data were reprocessed by TCRdb itself: fastp quality trimming at Q25, MiXCR clonotype calling, in-frame beta chains only. Each CDR3 protein gets just one entry, which takes the most common genes and DNA from the rows behind it. The sample data list some 260 distinct CDR3 sequences, and approximately 69% of these were observed just once. The ten biggest clones cover under 55% of the sample. Reading the germline V gene gives CDR1 MNHEY and CDR2 SVGAGI. Trimming removed 6 bases from V and 5 bases from J, leaving 14 bases between the germline ends. The CDR3 sequence holds 15 residues, the cysteine and phenylalanine included. The retained sequence is limited to the CDR3, 45 bases, with the frame set at the first base.

The source is a human donor in a nickel allergy study, with or without nickel allergy (not recorded which). It is not recorded whether this sample comes from one donor or several. The chain is made from TRBV6-5 and TRBJ1-6; matching of 5 bases hints at TRBD1 as the D gene. The sequencing input was CD4+ T cells from blood, not recorded whether cultured. The CDR3 corresponds to CASSREIRDNSPLHF. The DNA sequence is TGTGCCAGCAGCCGAGAGATCAGGGATAATTCACCCCTCCACTTT.